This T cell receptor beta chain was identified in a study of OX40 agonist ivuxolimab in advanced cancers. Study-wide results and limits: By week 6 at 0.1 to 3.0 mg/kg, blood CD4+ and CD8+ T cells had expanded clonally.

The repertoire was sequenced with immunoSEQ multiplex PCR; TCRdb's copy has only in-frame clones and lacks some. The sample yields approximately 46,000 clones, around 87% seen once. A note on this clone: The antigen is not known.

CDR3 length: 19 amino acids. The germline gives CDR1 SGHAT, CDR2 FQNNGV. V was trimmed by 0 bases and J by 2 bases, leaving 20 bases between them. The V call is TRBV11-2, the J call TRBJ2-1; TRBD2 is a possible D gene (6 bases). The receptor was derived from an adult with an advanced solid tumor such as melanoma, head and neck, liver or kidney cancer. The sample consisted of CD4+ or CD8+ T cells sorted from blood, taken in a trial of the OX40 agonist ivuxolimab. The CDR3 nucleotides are TGTGCCAGCAGCTTAGATATCCCTGGAGGGAGGATCACCTACAATGAGCAGTTCTTC. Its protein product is CASSLDIPGGRITYNEQFF.